This entry lists 18 T cell receptor beta chains sequenced from one sample in a study of T cell repertoires in cytomegalovirus infection (dated by TCRdb to between 2018 and 2021). Sequencing took place on an Illumina HiSeq 1500. TCRdb reanalyzed the raw reads on its own, using fastp at Q25 for trimming and MiXCR for clone calling, and kept in-frame beta chains. One record per CDR3 amino acid sequence lists the most common genes and DNA. The sample profile shows about 150,000 distinct CDR3 sequences; around 24% of them were found once. The leading ten clones occupy 11% of the sample. Material for sequencing was PBMCs. The receptors stem from a human donor in good health (CMV status not recorded). Some clones in this sample may be carry-over from other donors' samples.

A few counts support this clonotype. In DNA, the CDR3 is TGTGCCAGTAGTATAGACCTCCCCACCGGGGAGCTGTTTTTT. Translation gives CASSIDLPTGELFF. The chain uses TRBV19 and TRBJ2-2; D is unresolved. This CDR3 has 14 residues. V lost 0 bases, J lost 4 bases, and 6 bases lay in between. Germline V CDR1 and CDR2: LNHDA, SQIVND (reference sequence). The full variable domain, rest sourced from reference TRBV19 and TRBJ2-2, is DGGITQSPKYLFRKEGQNVTLSCEQNLNHDAMYWYRQDPGQGLRLIYYSQIVNDFQKGDIAEGYSVSREKKESFPLTVTSAQKNPTAFYLCASSIDLPTGELFFGEGSRLTVL.

This sequence joins TRBV4-1 and TRBJ2-7; D is uncertain. The CDR3 contains 18 residues. Trimming pared 3 bases from V and 2 bases from J, leaving 23 bases between. CDR1 is MGHRA, CDR2 YSYEKL, per germline. The CDR3 DNA sequence: TGCGCCAGCAGCCATTTTCTGACGTTAGGCCCCTTGCCCTACGAGCAGTACTTC. The encoded protein is CASSHFLTLGPLPYEQYF.

CDR3 sequence: CASSLPGQVGQYF. As DNA, the CDR3 is TGTGCCAGCAGCTTACCGGGACAAGTTGGGCAGTACTTC. The gene calls are TRBV7-9 and TRBJ2-7; perhaps TRBD1 as D (6 bases). The V gene's germline CDR1 is SEHNR and CDR2 FQNEAQ (reference sequence). Trimming removed 2 bases at V and 9 bases at J, with 14 bases between. The CDR3 runs to 13 residues.

The chain has TRBV6-2 or TRBV6-3 and TRBJ2-7; 10 bases fit TRBD2. There are 13 residues in the CDR3. With 5 bases clipped from V and 5 bases from J, the junction kept 3 bases outside the gene matches. From germline, CDR1 is MNHEY and CDR2 SVGEGT. The CDR3 region is CASSSGRANEQYF. The CDR3 coding sequence is TGTGCCAGCAGTAGCGGGAGGGCCAACGAGCAGTACTTC.

This clonotype was counted only a few times. The chain links TRBV5-4 to TRBJ2-3; 9 bases match TRBD1. CDR3 length: 17 amino acids. The germline gives CDR1 SGHNT, CDR2 YYREEE (reference sequence). With 4 bases clipped from V and 0 bases from J, the junction kept 9 bases outside the gene matches. The CDR3 loop reads CASSSRDRAPSTDTQYF. The CDR3 DNA sequence: TGTGCCAGCAGCAGCCGGGACAGGGCTCCTAGCACAGATACGCAGTATTTT.

Of note for this clonotype: The germline gene is not matched at one end of the junction; a read error may be the cause. This rearrangement joins TRBV7-9 to TRBJ2-2; D gene unclear. The CDR3 has 14 residues. Germline assignment: CDR1 SEHNR and CDR2 FQNEAQ (reference sequence). DNA for the CDR3: TGTGCCAGCAGCTTAGGTACCAACACCGCGGAGCTGTTTTTT. Translating it yields CASSLGTNTAELFF.

This clonotype was detected only a few times. The V call is TRBV10-3, the J call TRBJ1-2, with a weak D call TRBD1 (5 bases). Trimming took 5 bases from V and 2 from J, leaving 9 bases between them. Germline V CDR1 and CDR2: ENHRY, SYGVKD. CDR3 length: 13 residues. CDR3 nucleotides: TGTGCCATCAGTCCCGGGGGAAACTATGGCTACACCTTC. Its translation: CAISPGGNYGYTF.

This clonotype was detected only a few times. V usage is TRBV20-1 and J usage is TRBJ2-3, with 11 bases matching TRBD2. This CDR3 comprises 15 residues. Trimming took 6 bases from V and 1 from J; bases not matched to a gene: 6. The germline gives CDR1 DFQATT, CDR2 SNEGSKA (reference sequence). The CDR3 coding sequence is TGCAGTGCCGTGACTAGCGGGATGGGCACAGATACGCAGTATTTT. This sequence encodes CSAVTSGMGTDTQYF.

This clonotype was seen more than once but under ten times. The gene calls are TRBV7-6 and TRBJ2-4; D uncertain. With 0 bases removed from V and 7 bases from J, the gap between germline ends came to 13 bases. CDR3 length: 15 residues. Per germline, CDR1 SGHVS and CDR2 FNYEAQ. The DNA for the CDR3 is TGTGCCAGCAGCTTAGCCCGAAACGGAAAGAACATTCAGTACTTC. Translating it yields CASSLARNGKNIQYF.

This sequence joins TRBV6-2 or TRBV6-3 and TRBJ2-1, with TRBD1 matching over 8 bases. The V and J ends lost 6 bases and 5 bases, in that order; junction bases with no gene match: 6. Germline CDR1 MNHEY, CDR2 SVGEGT. This CDR3 has 14 amino acids. The CDR3 nucleotides are TGTGCCAGCAGGAAGGACAGGGCAAACAATGAGCAGTTCTTC. Translation: CASRKDRANNEQFF.

V and J are TRBV19 and TRBJ2-1, with 9 bases fitting TRBD1. The V and J ends lost 1 base and 7 bases, in that order; junction bases with no gene match: 11. The CDR3 has 17 amino acids. Germline V gene sequence: CDR1 LNHDA, CDR2 SQIVND (reference sequence). The CDR3 DNA reads TGTGCCAGTAGTATAGTCGGGACAGGGATGATTGCGAATGAGCAGTTCTTC. Encoded protein: CASSIVGTGMIANEQFF.

As concerns this clonotype: The junction departs from germline at one end; a sequencing error may be responsible. V gene TRBV27 combines with J gene TRBJ2-1, with D perhaps TRBD1 (6 bases). Germline CDR1 reads MNHEY; CDR2 reads SMNVEV (reference sequence). This CDR3 contains 14 residues. The CDR3 reads CANSRGSSYNEQFF. The CDR3 DNA reads TGTGCCAACAGTAGGGGGAGCTCCTACAATGAGCAGTTCTTC.

The V and J genes are TRBV29-1 and TRBJ2-1; a possible D gene is TRBD2 (5 bases). The CDR3 extends over 12 amino acids. The V end was cut by 6 bases, the J end by 7 bases, with 13 bases between. Germline V gene lookup returns CDR1 SQVTM and CDR2 ANQGSEA. CDR3 DNA: TGCAGCGTACAAGAGGGTAGGAATGAGCAGTTCTTC. Protein product: CSVQEGRNEQFF.

The rearrangement joins TRBV12-3 or TRBV12-4 to TRBJ1-1; tentatively, D is TRBD1 (6 bases). V lost 3 bases, J lost 1 base, and 21 bases lay in between. The CDR3 runs 18 residues. CDR3 amino acids: CASSLGNLQGVWNTEAFF. CDR3 nucleotides: TGTGCCAGCAGTTTGGGTAACTTACAGGGAGTGTGGAACACTGAAGCTTTCTTT.

This clonotype has a handful of counts. The genes are TRBV9 and TRBJ2-3, with no clear D. In germline, CDR1 is SGDLS, CDR2 YYNGEE. Trimming pared 3 bases from V and 2 bases from J, leaving 13 bases between. CDR3 length: 15 residues. In nucleotides, the CDR3 is TGTGCCAGCAGCGAGGGAAACGGGTACACAGATACGCAGTATTTT. Translated: CASSEGNGYTDTQYF.

This clonotype was seen only a few times. V gene TRBV7-9 combines with J gene TRBJ2-7; tentative D call: TRBD1 (5 bases). The length of the CDR3 is 12 residues. Trimming took 5 bases from V and 3 from J, leaving 8 bases between them. The germline V gene has CDR1 SEHNR and CDR2 FQNEAQ (reference sequence). In nucleotides, the CDR3 is TGTGCCAGCAGCGAGGACAACTACGAGCAGTACTTC. This translates into CASSEDNYEQYF.

This clonotype occurred many times. This chain joins TRBV6-2 or TRBV6-3 and TRBJ2-1; unclear D gene. Germline CDR1 and CDR2: MNHEY and SVGEGT. CDR3 length: 16 residues. V was shortened by 0 bases and J by 12 bases, with 21 bases between the two germline ends. Written as DNA, the CDR3 is TGTGCCAGCAGTTACTCGAAGTTGTCCCCCGGCTTGATGCAGTTCTTC. It specifies CASSYSKLSPGLMQFF.

A few counts support this clonotype. V is TRBV28 and J is TRBJ2-7; 7 bases agree with TRBD1. The CDR3 has 15 residues. The J segment lost 5 bases and the V segment lost 1 base, leaving 8 bases of the junction unmatched. The germline CDR1 and CDR2 sequences are MDHEN and SYDVKM. CDR3 sequence: CASSLLQGNRDEQYF. CDR3 coding DNA: TGTGCCAGCAGTTTATTACAGGGGAATCGGGACGAGCAGTACTTC.